The 22 T cell receptor beta chains listed next were all sequenced from one sample in a study of cytomegalovirus exposure and HLA in healthy donors. PCR amplification relied on 60 Vbeta primers (plus 13 Jbeta primers). Here immunoSEQ multiplex PCR was the method, and the copy in TCRdb shows in-frame clones only, minus some. The repertoire holds 100,000 to 150,000 clones, with roughly 80% as singletons. Sequencing was carried out using PBMCs. The source of these receptors is a man aged 40-49 years in good health and CMV-seronegative.

Written as DNA, the CDR3 is TGTGCCAGCAGTGGTGGGGGGTATGGCTACACCTTC. Translating gives CASSGGGYGYTF. The chain joins TRBV2 to TRBJ1-2; tentatively, D is TRBD1 (5 bases). V lost 4 bases and J 5 bases, leaving 8 bases between the germline ends. Germline CDR1 is SNHLY and CDR2 is FYNNEI. The CDR3 spans 12 residues.

This chain joins TRBV5-6 and TRBJ2-7; 9 bases agree with TRBD1. V shed 4 bases and J 2 bases; nucleotides not matched to a gene: 10. The germline V gene has CDR1 SGHDT and CDR2 YYEEEE. This CDR3 comprises 16 residues. CDR3 in DNA: TGTGCCAGCAGCAACTTACAGGGGGCTCCCCCCTACGAGCAGTACTTC. Protein: CASSNLQGAPPYEQYF.

The V call is TRBV15, the J call TRBJ1-4; D call uncertain. Germline V gives CDR1 LNHNV, CDR2 YYDKDF (reference sequence). The CDR3 loop spans 13 amino acids. Deletions cut 0 bases from V and 5 bases from J, with 4 bases between. Here the CDR3 reads CATSRDGNEKLFF. Written as DNA, the CDR3 is TGTGCCACCAGCAGAGACGGGAATGAAAAACTGTTTTTT.

This clone was observed a few times. Other DNA sequences from this sample encode an identical CDR3 as well. V usage is TRBV28 and J usage is TRBJ1-5, with D maybe TRBD1 (5 bases). Germline CDR1 and CDR2: MDHEN and SYDVKM. V was shortened by 2 bases and J by 11 bases, with 16 bases between the two germline ends. The length of the CDR3 is 14 residues. The CDR3 sequence: CASSLARDSSTQHF. The DNA of the CDR3 is TGTGCCAGCAGTTTAGCACGAGACAGTTCAACCCAGCATTTT.

This rearrangement joins TRBV7-6 to TRBJ2-1; TRBD1 matches at 7 bases. V was clipped by 4 bases and J by 3 bases; unmatched bases: 9. The CDR3 length is 16 residues. In germline, CDR1 is SGHVS, CDR2 FNYEAQ. CDR3 region: CASSSSSGTVYNEQFF. In nucleotides, the CDR3 is TGTGCCAGCAGCTCGTCCTCCGGGACAGTCTACAATGAGCAGTTCTTC.

The chain joins TRBV11-1 to TRBJ2-3, with 10 bases that match TRBD2. CDR1 and CDR2 from the germline V gene are SGHAT and FQDESV (reference sequence). This CDR3 contains 15 residues. The J segment lost 3 bases and the V segment lost 3 bases, leaving 3 bases of the junction unmatched. The CDR3 sequence: CASSLTSGPTDTQYF. CDR3 DNA sequence: TGTGCCAGCAGCTTGACTAGCGGGCCTACAGATACGCAGTATTTT.

The V and J genes are TRBV27 and TRBJ1-4; perhaps TRBD1 as D (5 bases). The CDR3 length is 14 residues. Trimming left V 4 bases short and J 4 bases short, with 10 bases between. Germline values: CDR1 MNHEY, CDR2 SMNVEV (reference sequence). The CDR3: CASSSRQLNEKLFF. In DNA, the CDR3 is TGTGCCAGCAGTTCACGACAGCTTAATGAAAAACTGTTTTTT.

This clone occurred once. The chain has TRBV5-1 and TRBJ2-1; 7 nucleotides agree with TRBD2. The V segment lost 0 bases and the J segment 6 bases; nucleotides outside the gene matches: 3. Germline values: CDR1 SGHRS, CDR2 YFSETQ. The CDR3 totals 14 residues. The CDR3 spells CASSLGASGNEQFF. CDR3 coding DNA: TGCGCCAGCAGCTTGGGGGCTAGCGGCAATGAGCAGTTCTTC.

The V call is TRBV7-9, the J call TRBJ2-7, with D tentatively TRBD1 (6 bases). CDR3 length equals 14 residues. Deletions cut 5 bases from V and 2 bases from J, with 13 bases between. CDR1 and CDR2 (germline): SEHNR, FQNEAQ (reference sequence). CDR3 DNA: TGTGCCAGCAGCGTCGAAGGGGGAGCCTACGAGCAGTACTTC. This sequence encodes CASSVEGGAYEQYF.

The chain joins TRBV7-2 to TRBJ2-7; no clear D gene. Germline lookup yields CDR1 SGHTA and CDR2 FQGNSA. The ends were cut back, 3 bases at V and 2 bases at J, with 11 bases in the middle. This CDR3 is 14 amino acids long. CDR3 residues: CASSFVSRPYEQYF. The CDR3 DNA follows: TGTGCCAGCAGCTTTGTATCGCGCCCCTACGAGCAGTACTTC.

The chain is built from TRBV28 and TRBJ2-7, with 11 bases identical to TRBD2. This CDR3 is 19 amino acids long. The ends lost 2 bases at V and 2 bases at J; junction bases unmatched: 14. CDR1 is MDHEN, CDR2 SYDVKM, per germline. CDR3 sequence (DNA): TGTGCCAGCAGTTTAGGGGTAGCGGGAGGGGGCAAAATTGCCTACGAGCAGTACTTC. This sequence encodes CASSLGVAGGGKIAYEQYF.

The V gene is TRBV9, the J gene TRBJ2-5; 8 bases agree with TRBD2. CDR1 and CDR2 from the germline V gene are SGDLS and YYNGEE. CDR3 size: 16 residues. J gave up 4 bases and V 3 bases, and 11 bases lay outside the gene matches. This CDR3 is CASSAEGLAGPETQYF. For the CDR3, the DNA is TGTGCCAGCAGCGCTGAAGGACTAGCAGGGCCAGAGACCCAGTACTTC. Filled out from reference TRBV9 and TRBJ2-5, the complete variable domain reads DSGVTQTPKHLITATGQRVTLRCSPRSGDLSVYWYQQSLDQGLQFLIQYYNGEERAKGNILERFSAQQFPDLHSELNLSSLELGDSALYFCASSAEGLAGPETQYFGPGTRLLVL.

The chain is built from TRBV6-1 and TRBJ2-1; 9 bases agree with TRBD2. There are 15 residues in the CDR3. The trim removed 1 base at V and 4 bases at J, leaving 2 bases unmatched. Germline CDR1 and CDR2: MNHNS and SASEGT. The chain's CDR3 is CASSEGLAGYNEQFF. DNA of the CDR3: TGTGCCAGCAGTGAAGGCCTAGCGGGGTACAATGAGCAGTTCTTC.

The chain is built from TRBV7-6 and TRBJ1-2; 10 bases line up with TRBD1. J was trimmed by 5 bases and V by 5 bases; bases with no gene match: 8. The CDR3 runs to 15 residues. The germline gives CDR1 SGHVS, CDR2 FNYEAQ. CDR3 sequence: CASSPGQGSLYGYTF. CDR3 nucleotides: TGTGCCAGCAGCCCGGGACAGGGGTCCCTTTATGGCTACACCTTC.

The chain employs TRBV11-3 and TRBJ2-3, with D maybe TRBD1 (6 bases). CDR1 and CDR2 (germline): SGHNT, YENEEA. Trimming cost V 1 base and J 4 bases, with 18 bases left between them. The CDR3 length is 17 residues. This CDR3 is CASSLGLDSSSADTQYF. The CDR3 nucleotides are TGTGCCAGCAGCTTAGGCCTGGACAGCAGTTCGGCAGATACGCAGTATTTT.

The rearrangement links TRBV4-1 to TRBJ2-2; no definite D call. V was shortened by 2 bases and J by 4 bases, with 8 bases between the two germline ends. Germline values: CDR1 MGHRA, CDR2 YSYEKL. This CDR3 is built from 14 residues. This chain's CDR3 is CASSQKAPTGELFF. As DNA, the CDR3 is TGCGCCAGCAGCCAAAAAGCGCCCACCGGGGAGCTGTTTTTT.

This clone has just a few counts. The CDR3 loop is CASRAGDGYTF. As DNA, the CDR3 is TGTGCCAGCAGAGCAGGCGATGGCTACACCTTC. The V gene is TRBV27, the J gene TRBJ1-2; no definite D call. Germline CDR1 is MNHEY and CDR2 is SMNVEV (reference sequence). The CDR3 has 11 amino acids. The V end lost 6 bases, the J end lost 6 bases, and 8 bases lay between the germline ends.

The chain has TRBV6-5 and TRBJ2-7; TRBD1 matches 9 bases. CDR1 and CDR2 from the germline V gene are MNHEY and SVGAGI. CDR3 length: 14 residues. Germline trimming cut 6 bases from V and 2 bases from J; bases unmatched to any gene: 5. The CDR3 reads CASSQDRGTYEQYF. The CDR3 DNA follows: TGTGCCAGCAGCCAGGACAGGGGCACCTACGAGCAGTACTTC.

The chain employs TRBV28 and TRBJ2-7; TRBD1 agrees at 9 bases. Germline lookup yields CDR1 MDHEN and CDR2 SYDVKM. After removal of 7 bases from V and 5 bases from J, the junction contained 9 bases not matched to a gene. The CDR3 sequence is 14 residues long. CDR3 in DNA: TGTGCCAGCATCACCCCTGGACAGGGGAACGAGCAGTACTTC. Translating gives CASITPGQGNEQYF.

This rearrangement joins TRBV11-2 to TRBJ2-3, with 9 positions matching TRBD2. V dropped 5 bases and J dropped 0; count of bases not matched to a gene: 3. The CDR3 sequence is 15 residues long. Germline loops: CDR1 SGHAT, CDR2 FQNNGV. CDR3 sequence: CASSTLAGSTDTQYF. Written as DNA, the CDR3 is TGTGCCAGCAGCACCCTAGCGGGGAGCACAGATACGCAGTATTTT.

The chain employs TRBV19 and TRBJ2-1, with TRBD2 matching 10 bases. CDR3 size: 15 residues. The V gene's germline CDR1 is LNHDA and CDR2 SQIVND (reference sequence). V lost 5 bases, J lost 7 bases, and 8 bases stayed unmatched. CDR3 coding DNA: TGTGCCAGTAGTGCTCTAGCGGGGGTAAGGAATGAGCAGTTCTTC. Protein sequence: CASSALAGVRNEQFF.

The chain links TRBV4-1 to TRBJ1-1; 11 positions agree with TRBD1. Germline V gene sequence: CDR1 MGHRA, CDR2 YSYEKL. This CDR3 is built from 15 residues. The V and J ends lost 2 bases and 4 bases, in that order; junction bases with no gene match: 3. DNA for the CDR3: TGCGCCAGCAGCCAACTCGGGACAGGGGGCACTGAAGCTTTCTTT. Amino acid sequence: CASSQLGTGGTEAFF.